The T cell receptor beta chain described here comes from a study of blood T cell repertoires in COVID-19. Study background: COVID-19 samples, acute and convalescent, were from the United States, Italy and Spain. Nucleic acid was either cDNA or gDNA, and it came from T cells, B-cell-depleted T cells, or PBMCs.

The CDR3 is made up of 14 amino acids. Participants' reported clinical history set cohort assignment. TCRdb keeps only in-frame clones here, not all; method: immunoSEQ multiplex PCR. The data hold roughly 250,000 clones, with roughly 93% observed a single time. The sequence was obtained from a woman aged 40-49 years with acute COVID-19. J is TRBJ1-2 and V is TRBV21-1. TRBV21-1 is termed a pseudogene. The specimen sequenced was PBMCs or T cells enriched from blood (not recorded which). CDR3 loop: CASWGGLINYGYTF. In nucleotides, the CDR3 is TGTGCCAGTTGGGGGGGACTAATTAACTATGGCTACACCTTC.